The following is a T cell receptor beta chain sequence with its context. Its antigen remains unknown. This entry comes from a study of long-term antiretroviral therapy in people with HIV. Study-wide findings and caveats: Although diversity increased after ART, it remained lower than in transplant donor controls. Clones that had undergone expansion before ART dominated the repertoire at all time points.

V dropped 2 bases and J dropped 2; count of bases not matched to a gene: 4. Germline values: CDR1 SGHRS, CDR2 YFSETQ. This CDR3 has 14 amino acids. Version v3.0 of the immunoSEQ assay ran at survey level. The assay was immunoSEQ multiplex PCR, and TCRdb's table has in-frame clones only and misses some. The sample includes tens of thousands of clones, about 82% of them seen just once. This chain uses TRBV5-1 with TRBJ2-7, with 7 bases matching TRBD1. This TCR was recovered from a man aged 55 to 70 with HIV. The sample was unsorted PBMCs, taken 1.3 years after starting antiretroviral therapy. CDR3 in DNA: TGCGCCAGCAGCTTCAACAGGGGACCCTACGAGCAGTACTTC. Its translation: CASSFNRGPYEQYF.